A selection of T cell receptor beta chains follows, all from one sample in a study of T-cell memory formation after mild COVID-19. TCRdb itself ran the 5' RACE reads through MiXCR, one entry per CDR3 protein. The table includes some 290,000 distinct CDR3 sequences, 16% detected once. The sequencing input was PBMCs or a T cell subset sorted from them (not recorded which). The receptors shown here come from a man younger than 30 who had mild COVID-19 (a few samples of this study predate the infection). Cell type and time point are not known. Both conserved end residues are part of each CDR3.

>TRBV2|TRBJ2-2
CASSVDYTGELFF
>TRBV6-5|TRBJ2-2
CASSRTANTGELFF
>TRBV27|TRBJ1-2
CASSFRREGYGYTF
>TRBV20-1|TRBJ2-5
CSAREIGQGPRETQYF
>TRBV5-1|TRBJ2-1
CASSLEASHVQFF
>TRBV19|TRBJ1-4
CASSPRDSYEKLFF
>TRBV27|TRBJ2-7
CASPGGRGRRWDEQYF
>TRBV29-1|TRBJ2-2
CSVTGEELAGELFF
>TRBV7-6|TRBJ1-4
CASSLAPLEKLFF
>TRBV4-1|TRBJ1-4
CASSPLLKGVSNEKLFF
>TRBV6-6|TRBJ1-5
CASSYQGLQPQHF
>TRBV5-1|TRBJ1-1
CASSLVLGTEAFF
>TRBV7-3|TRBJ2-5
CASSLTVDGTQYF
>TRBV4-1|TRBJ1-5
CASSRQGAGNQPQHF
>TRBV3-1|TRBJ2-2
CASSQGGIGELFF
>TRBV12-2|TRBJ1-2
CASRPSGCGYTF
>TRBV7-2|TRBJ1-4
CASRPGQGNEKLFF
>TRBV27|TRBJ1-5
CATSGTGGGQPQHF
>TRBV6-5|TRBJ2-3
CASSFLPMATDTQYF
>TRBV19|TRBJ2-7
CASGSHYYEQYF
>TRBV5-1|TRBJ2-1
CASSRQGGGNEQFF
>TRBV20-1|TRBJ1-6
CSAATGVGSPLHF
>TRBV4-1|TRBJ1-5
CASSQEDRGRMSRHF
>TRBV18|TRBJ2-5
CASSPVRGSTQETQYF
>TRBV7-9|TRBJ2-6
CARVSGANVLTF
>TRBV5-1|TRBJ1-6
CASSLGGQGTSPLHF
>TRBV5-1|TRBJ1-2
CASSSDRGGSYGYTF
>TRBV12-3/TRBV12-4|TRBJ2-2
CASSIPLAGGTGELFF
>TRBV9|TRBJ2-3
CASSPGHNTDTQYF
>TRBV6-5|TRBJ2-3
CASPSPTSGGADTQYF
>TRBV4-3|TRBJ2-3
CASSPRGGTQYF
>TRBV10-3|TRBJ2-3
CAMADGTNQQYF
>TRBV7-2|TRBJ2-4
CASSFAGTIQYF
>TRBV18|TRBJ2-5
CASSLLAGTGEETQYF
>TRBV12-3/TRBV12-4|TRBJ1-3
CASSQGTGSGNTIYF
>TRBV6-6|TRBJ1-2
CASSYSTDGVNYGYTF
>TRBV7-9|TRBJ1-2
CASSSRYGYTF
>TRBV4-3|TRBJ2-2
CASSQEPGLAAGELFF
>TRBV14|TRBJ1-5
CASSQDGAKPQHF
>TRBV4-3|TRBJ1-4
CASSQNPGTVTQLFF
>TRBV3-1|TRBJ1-1
CASSQEQTNTEAFF
>TRBV11-3|TRBJ2-5
CASSFSGGGTQYF
>TRBV2|TRBJ1-2
CASEGEVYGYTF
>TRBV9|TRBJ2-3
CASSVLFGMGTDTQYF
>TRBV7-8|TRBJ1-6
CASSLGVRGLSPLHF
>TRBV7-9|TRBJ2-1
CASSSSGGDRNEQFF
>TRBV3-1|TRBJ1-1
CASSRLGTEAFF
>TRBV5-6|TRBJ2-5
CASSLFTETQYF
>TRBV29-1|TRBJ1-1
CSVDPMNTEAFF
>TRBV19|TRBJ2-1
CASSGTSGDYNEQFF
>TRBV18|TRBJ1-3
CASSPNPGNTIYF
>TRBV5-1|TRBJ1-6
CASSLKLDSPLHF
>TRBV7-2|TRBJ2-5
CASTIPRETQYF
>TRBV7-2|TRBJ1-1
CASSLGHLLGTEAFF
>TRBV15|TRBJ1-5
CATSRVRGGFVEHF
>TRBV18|TRBJ2-1
CASSPEAREQFF
>TRBV29-1|TRBJ2-7
CSVWTGGSYEQYF
>TRBV12-3/TRBV12-4|TRBJ2-1
CASSRLAEYNEQFF
>TRBV5-1|TRBJ1-2
CATNPGGGRLDYGYTF
>TRBV29-1|TRBJ2-7
CSVSGQGLYEQYF